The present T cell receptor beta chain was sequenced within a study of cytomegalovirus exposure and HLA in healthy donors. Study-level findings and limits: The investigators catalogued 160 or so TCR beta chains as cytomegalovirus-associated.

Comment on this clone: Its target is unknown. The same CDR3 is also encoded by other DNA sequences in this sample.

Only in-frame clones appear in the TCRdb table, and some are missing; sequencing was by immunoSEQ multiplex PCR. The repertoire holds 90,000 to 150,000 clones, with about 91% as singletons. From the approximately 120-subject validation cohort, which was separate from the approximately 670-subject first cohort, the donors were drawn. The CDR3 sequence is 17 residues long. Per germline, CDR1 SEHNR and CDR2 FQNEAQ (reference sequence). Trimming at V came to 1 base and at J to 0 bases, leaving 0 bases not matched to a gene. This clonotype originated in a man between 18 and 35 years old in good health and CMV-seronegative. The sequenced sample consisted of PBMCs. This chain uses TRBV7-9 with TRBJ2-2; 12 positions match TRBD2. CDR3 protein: CASSLGLAGANTGELFF. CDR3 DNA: TGTGCCAGCAGCTTAGGACTAGCGGGGGCGAACACCGGGGAGCTGTTTTTT.